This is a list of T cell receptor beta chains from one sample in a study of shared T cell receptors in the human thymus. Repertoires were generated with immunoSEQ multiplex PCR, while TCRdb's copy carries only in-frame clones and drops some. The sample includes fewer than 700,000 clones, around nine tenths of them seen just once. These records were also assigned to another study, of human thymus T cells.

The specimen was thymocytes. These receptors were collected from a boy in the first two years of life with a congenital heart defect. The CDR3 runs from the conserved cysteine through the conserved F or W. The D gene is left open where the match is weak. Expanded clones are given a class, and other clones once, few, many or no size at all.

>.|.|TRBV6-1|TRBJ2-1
CASSGGQGVRGNEQFF
TGTGCCAGCAGTGGCGGACAGGGCGTGCGGGGGAATGAGCAGTTCTTC
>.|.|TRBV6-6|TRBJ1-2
CASAVPYGYTF
TGTGCCAGCGCGGTCCCCTATGGCTACACCTTC
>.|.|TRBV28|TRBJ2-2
CATTGWGTGELFF
TGTGCCACAACAGGGTGGGGCACCGGGGAGCTGTTTTTT
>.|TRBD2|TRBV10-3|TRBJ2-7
CAISRLTSGDSYEQYF
TGTGCCATCAGCCGCCTGACTAGCGGAGACTCCTACGAGCAGTACTTC
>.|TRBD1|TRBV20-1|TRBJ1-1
CSAPGQVKAFF
TGCAGTGCACCTGGACAGGTGAAGGCTTTCTTT
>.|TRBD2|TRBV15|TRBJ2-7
CATSFTRGGENYEQYF
TGTGCCACCAGCTTCACCCGGGGAGGGGAAAACTACGAGCAGTACTTC
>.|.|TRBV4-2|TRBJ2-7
CASSQDFVGAAAEQYF
TGTGCCAGCAGCCAAGACTTTGTGGGGGCGGCGGCCGAGCAGTACTTC
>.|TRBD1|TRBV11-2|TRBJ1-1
CASSLDNRGPEAFF
TGTGCCAGCAGCTTAGATAACAGGGGACCTGAAGCTTTCTTT
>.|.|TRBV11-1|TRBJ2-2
CASSFSTGELFF
TGTGCCAGCAGCTTCTCTACCGGGGAGCTGTTTTTT
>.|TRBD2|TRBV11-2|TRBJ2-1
CASSLGLAGGPHNEQFF
TGTGCCAGCAGCTTAGGACTAGCGGGAGGCCCCCACAATGAGCAGTTCTTC
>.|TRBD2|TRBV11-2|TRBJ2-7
CASSLGPQEREADYEQYF
TGTGCCAGCAGCTTAGGCCCTCAGGAGCGGGAAGCTGACTACGAGCAGTACTTC
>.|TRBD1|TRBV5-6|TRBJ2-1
CASSQGARAYNEQFF
TGTGCCAGCAGTCAGGGGGCCAGGGCCTACAATGAGCAGTTCTTC
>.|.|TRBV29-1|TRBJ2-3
CSVEAHTYSTDTQYF
TGCAGCGTTGAAGCACACACGTATAGCACAGATACGCAGTATTTT
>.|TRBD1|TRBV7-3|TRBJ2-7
CASSYNPWTGGSYEQYF
TGTGCCAGCAGCTACAACCCCTGGACAGGGGGCTCCTACGAGCAGTACTTC
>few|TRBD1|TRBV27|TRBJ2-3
CASRPGTEGTDTQYF
TGTGCCAGCAGGCCGGGGACAGAGGGGACAGATACGCAGTATTTT
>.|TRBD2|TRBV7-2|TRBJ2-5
CASSLFREGGMKETQYF
TGTGCCAGCAGCTTATTCCGGGAGGGCGGCATGAAGGAGACCCAGTACTTC
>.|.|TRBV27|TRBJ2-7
CASSPPGSYEQYF
TGTGCCAGCAGTCCCCCAGGGTCCTACGAGCAGTACTTC
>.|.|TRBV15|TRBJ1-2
CATSSRVVNYGYTF
TGTGCCACCAGCAGCAGGGTGGTCAACTATGGCTACACCTTC
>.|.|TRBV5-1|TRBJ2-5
CASSRPRGAGETQYF
TGCGCCAGCAGCAGGCCCAGGGGGGCTGGAGAGACCCAGTACTTC
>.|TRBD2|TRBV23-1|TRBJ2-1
CASSQSKVEGRAEQFF
TGCGCCAGCAGTCAATCGAAGGTGGAGGGGAGGGCTGAGCAGTTCTTC
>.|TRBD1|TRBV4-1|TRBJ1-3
CASSQPTGGKSSGNTIYF
TGCGCCAGCAGCCAACCCACAGGGGGGAAGAGCTCTGGAAACACCATATATTTT
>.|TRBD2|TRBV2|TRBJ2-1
CASTSLAGRGNEQFF
TGTGCCAGCACCTCCCTAGCGGGACGTGGGAATGAGCAGTTCTTC
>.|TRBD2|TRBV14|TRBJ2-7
CASSPKKTSGTTWEQYF
TGTGCCAGCAGCCCAAAGAAGACTAGCGGGACCACTTGGGAGCAGTACTTC
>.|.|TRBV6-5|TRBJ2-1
CASSYHKFPYNEQFF
TGTGCCAGCAGTTACCACAAGTTCCCCTACAATGAGCAGTTCTTC
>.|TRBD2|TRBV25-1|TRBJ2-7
CASEIAGEQYF
TGTGCCAGCGAAATAGCGGGAGAGCAGTACTTC
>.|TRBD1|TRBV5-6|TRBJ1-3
CASSRDSGPGNTIYF
TGTGCCAGCAGCCGGGACAGCGGACCTGGAAACACCATATATTTT
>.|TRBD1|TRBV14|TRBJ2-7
CASSPKDRGLEQYF
TGTGCCAGCAGCCCGAAAGACAGGGGGCTCGAGCAGTACTTC
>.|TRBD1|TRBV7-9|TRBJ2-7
CASSPPGQSSYEQYF
TGTGCCAGCAGCCCCCCGGGACAGAGCTCCTACGAGCAGTACTTC
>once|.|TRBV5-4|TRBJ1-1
CASRHSGRVGKTEAFF
TGTGCCAGCAGACATAGCGGGCGGGTGGGGAAGACTGAAGCTTTCTTT
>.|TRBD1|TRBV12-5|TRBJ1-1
CASGLPLTGAPNTEAFF
TGTGCTAGTGGTTTGCCCCTTACAGGGGCCCCGAACACTGAAGCTTTCTTT
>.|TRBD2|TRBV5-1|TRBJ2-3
CASSLQGWRSGRSDTDTQYF
TGCGCCAGCAGCTTGCAGGGGTGGAGGAGCGGGAGGTCTGACACAGATACGCAGTATTTT
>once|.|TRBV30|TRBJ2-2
CAWSVRSQGGTGELFF
TGTGCCTGGAGTGTACGGAGTCAGGGCGGCACCGGGGAGCTGTTTTTT
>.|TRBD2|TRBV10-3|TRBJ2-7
CATNGRGLAFSSYEQYF
TGTGCCACAAACGGGCGGGGACTAGCGTTTAGCTCCTACGAGCAGTACTTC
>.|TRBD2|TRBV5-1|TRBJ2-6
CASSSTGLAKGANVLTF
TGCGCCAGCAGCTCAACCGGACTAGCGAAAGGGGCCAACGTCCTGACTTTC
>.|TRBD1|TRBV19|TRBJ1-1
CASSMGTGNTEAFF
TGTGCCAGTAGTATGGGGACAGGGAACACTGAAGCTTTCTTT
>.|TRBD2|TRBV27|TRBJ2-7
CASSLETSGSYEQYF
TGTGCCAGCAGTTTAGAGACTAGCGGGTCCTACGAGCAGTACTTC
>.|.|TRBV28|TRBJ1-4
CASSSRQTLDPPTNEKLFF
TGTGCCAGCAGCTCCCGACAGACCCTCGATCCCCCAACTAATGAAAAACTGTTTTTT
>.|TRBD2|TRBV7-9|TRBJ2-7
CASSSGLARGGDYEQYF
TGTGCCAGCAGCTCGGGACTAGCGCGAGGGGGGGACTACGAGCAGTACTTC